The rows below give T cell receptor beta chains drawn from one sample of a study of shared clonotypes between healthy human individuals. TCRdb's copy holds only in-frame clones and misses some; the assay was immunoSEQ multiplex PCR. In the table there are about 1 million clones, approximately 68% of which are singletons. The sample comprised memory CD4+ T cells sorted from blood. The receptors come from a man aged 18 to 30 in good health. CDR3s include the opening cysteine and the closing phenylalanine or tryptophan. The D gene is left open where the match is weak. Clone size is stated in some rows and not others, as once, few, many or a class when expanded.

TRBJ2-1,TRBD1,TRBV5-1,-,15,TGCGCCAGCAGCCGCGTTGGACAGGGCGTCAATGAGCAGTTCTTC,CASSRVGQGVNEQFF
TRBJ1-5,-,TRBV5-1,-,15,TGCGCCAGCAGCCTGGGGCCCTTTAGCAATCAGCCCCAGCATTTT,CASSLGPFSNQPQHF
TRBJ2-1,-,TRBV11-3,-,15,TGTGCCAGCAGCCGTGACCCCAACGGCTACAATGAGCAGTTCTTC,CASSRDPNGYNEQFF
TRBJ2-7,TRBD2,TRBV11-2,few,14,TGTGCCAGCAGCCAGACTAGCGGGTACCACGAGCAGTACTTC,CASSQTSGYHEQYF
TRBJ1-1,-,TRBV9,-,15,TGTGCCAGCAGCCCAGTTGGGCACCTGAACACTGAAGCTTTCTTT,CASSPVGHLNTEAFF
TRBJ1-3,-,TRBV28,-,14,TGTGCCAGCAGCCCAGGAACGCTCGGAAACACCATATATTTT,CASSPGTLGNTIYF
TRBJ2-1,TRBD1,TRBV29-1,-,14,TGCAGCGTTGGTAAAAGGGGGCTGGGGAATGAGCAGTTCTTC,CSVGKRGLGNEQFF
TRBJ2-3,TRBD2,TRBV30,-,14,TGTGCCTGGGGAAGGGAGGGCCTCGCAGATACGCAGTATTTT,CAWGREGLADTQYF
TRBJ1-2,TRBD1,TRBV19,-,14,TGTGCCAGTAGTATAGCCTCAGGGGGCTATGGCTACACCTTC,CASSIASGGYGYTF
TRBJ1-6,-,TRBV27,few,12,TGTGCAACAGGCGATAGGAATTCACCCCTCCACTTT,CATGDRNSPLHF
TRBJ2-7,-,TRBV30,-,14,TGTGCCTGGACGGGGTCAGGGCAGGGCCACGAGCAGTACTTC,CAWTGSGQGHEQYF
TRBJ2-1,-,TRBV11-2,-,13,TGTGCCAGCAGCTTAAATACCTACAATGAGCAGTTCTTC,CASSLNTYNEQFF
TRBJ1-6,-,TRBV7-3,few,16,TGTGCCAGCAGCTTAGTGGGGACCGAGTATAATTCACCCCTCCACTTT,CASSLVGTEYNSPLHF
TRBJ2-7,-,TRBV6-1,-,12,TGTGCCAGCACACAGGGACCCTTCGGGCAGTACTTC,CASTQGPFGQYF
TRBJ1-2,TRBD1,TRBV7-2,-,16,TGTGCCAGCCGCCTTCATGCAGGGGGGATTAACTATGGCTACACCTTC,CASRLHAGGINYGYTF
TRBJ2-2,-,TRBV10-3,-,17,TGTGCCATCAGTGATTCTGGAGGGCGAACGAACACCGGGGAGCTGTTTTTT,CAISDSGGRTNTGELFF
TRBJ2-7,TRBD2,TRBV10-3,-,16,TGTGCCATCAGTGGGCGGGAGGGCCAGGGCTCCTACGAGCAGTACTTC,CAISGREGQGSYEQYF
TRBJ2-1,-,TRBV29-1,-,11,TGCAGCTGTGAGGGTAACAATGAGCAGTTCTTC,CSCEGNNEQFF
TRBJ1-5,-,TRBV19,few,13,TGTGCCAGTAGTATTGGGTTCAATCAGCCCCAGCATTTT,CASSIGFNQPQHF
TRBJ1-3,-,TRBV7-2,-,16,TGTGCCAGCAGCTTAGCCGGGCAGGGTACTGGAAACACCATATATTTT,CASSLAGQGTGNTIYF
TRBJ2-3,-,TRBV5-1,-,12,TGCGCCAGCAGTGACAGCTCCGATACGCAGTATTTT,CASSDSSDTQYF
TRBJ1-1,-,TRBV6-5,-,14,TGTGCCAGCAGTCGCCGACAGTTCCGGACTGAAGCTTTCTTT,CASSRRQFRTEAFF
TRBJ2-5,TRBD2,TRBV9,-,17,TGTGCCAGCAGCGTAGCGGGTAGCGGGAAGGGGTCGGAGACCCAGTACTTC,CASSVAGSGKGSETQYF
TRBJ2-1,-,TRBV30,-,17,TGTGCCTGGAGTGTACTTCCCACACAAGTCTCCTACAATGAGCAGTTCTTC,CAWSVLPTQVSYNEQFF
TRBJ2-1,-,TRBV5-4,few,13,TGTGCCAGCAGCTGGGCTAGCCAGGGTGAGCAGTTCTTC,CASSWASQGEQFF
TRBJ2-1,TRBD1,TRBV2,-,13,TGTGCCAGCAGTCGACAGGGTATCGGGGAGCAGTTCTTC,CASSRQGIGEQFF
TRBJ1-2,-,TRBV6-6,-,12,TGTGCCAGCAGAACCAGGGAGGGCGGCTACACCTTC,CASRTREGGYTF
TRBJ2-5,-,TRBV5-1,-,15,TGCGCCAGCAGCTTGGCATCTACCAAACAAGAGACCCAGTACTTC,CASSLASTKQETQYF
TRBJ1-2,TRBD1,TRBV5-1,-,15,TGCGCCAGCAGCTCGGAACCCGGGACAGGCTATGGCTACACCTTC,CASSSEPGTGYGYTF
TRBJ2-5,-,TRBV25-1,-,14,TGTGCCAGCAGTGATCCGAGAGGGTCAGAGACCCAGTACTTC,CASSDPRGSETQYF
TRBJ2-7,-,TRBV15,-,13,TGTGCCACCAGCAGAGCAAATACTATGCAGCAGTACTTC,CATSRANTMQQYF
TRBJ1-1,-,TRBV25-1,-,13,TGTGCCAGCAGTGAAGAATGGACGGCTAAAGCTTTCTTT,CASSEEWTAKAFF
TRBJ1-2,TRBD1,TRBV28,-,15,TGTGCCAGCAGTACCCCGACAGGGCTTGAGTATGGCTACACCTTC,CASSTPTGLEYGYTF
TRBJ1-1,-,TRBV7-8,-,16,TGTGCCAGCAGCTTAGTTGGGCGACGGCCGAACACTGAAGCTTTCTTT,CASSLVGRRPNTEAFF
TRBJ1-5,-,TRBV9,-,15,TGTGCCAGCAGCGTAGGGGGATTGAGCAATCAGCCCCAGCATTTT,CASSVGGLSNQPQHF
TRBJ1-2,-,TRBV5-1,-,16,TGCGCCAGCAGCTTGGATGGTTCGACAGTGGGCTATGGCTACACCTTC,CASSLDGSTVGYGYTF
TRBJ1-1,-,TRBV5-4,few,13,TGTGCCAGCAGTTTCGTCCGGAACACTGAAGCTTTCTTT,CASSFVRNTEAFF
TRBJ2-5,TRBD2,TRBV7-2,once,16,TGTGCCAGCAGTCCCCGCGGACTAGCCCTCCCAGAGACCCAGTACTTC,CASSPRGLALPETQYF
TRBJ2-5,TRBD2,TRBV30,-,15,TGTGCCTGCGGAGCGGGGGGGCCGGGGCAAGAGACCCAGTACTTC,CACGAGGPGQETQYF
TRBJ2-5,TRBD2,TRBV5-5,once,15,TGTGCCAGCAGCCCCACGGGGGGGCCGCGAGAGACCCAGTACTTC,CASSPTGGPRETQYF
TRBJ1-1,-,TRBV5-1,-,16,TGCGCCAGCAGCTATTCTGGGGGGTCCATGAACACTGAAGCTTTCTTT,CASSYSGGSMNTEAFF
TRBJ2-7,-,TRBV2,once,14,TGTGCCAGCACAATAGACAGTAGTAAGTACGAGCAGTACTTC,CASTIDSSKYEQYF
TRBJ1-3,-,TRBV5-1,-,15,TGCGCCAGCAGCTTGAACAGCGACTCTGGAAACACCATATATTTT,CASSLNSDSGNTIYF
TRBJ2-7,TRBD1,TRBV11-2,-,15,TGTGCCAGCAGCTTAGCGGGACAGGGAACGAGCGAGCAGTACTTC,CASSLAGQGTSEQYF
TRBJ1-2,TRBD1,TRBV5-4,few,14,TGTGCCAGCAGCTTGGTACAGGGGGCTGCTGGCTACACCTTC,CASSLVQGAAGYTF
TRBJ2-1,-,TRBV6-5,-,14,TGTGCCAGCAGTTACACGGTTGGGGGGACTGAGCAGTTCTTC,CASSYTVGGTEQFF
TRBJ2-5,-,TRBV10-1,-,16,TGCGCCAGCAGTGAGGATCCGGAGGGGTCCAGGGAGACCCAGTACTTC,CASSEDPEGSRETQYF
TRBJ1-4,TRBD1,TRBV12-5,-,16,TGTGCTAGTGGTGAGGGACAGGGAAAACTTAATGAAAAACTGTTTTTT,CASGEGQGKLNEKLFF
TRBJ1-1,-,TRBV7-6,-,13,TGTGCCAGCAGTCGGGACCTGAACACTGAAGCTTTCTTT,CASSRDLNTEAFF
TRBJ1-4,-,TRBV7-8,-,14,TGTGCCAGCAGCACCGTTGCAACTAATGAAAAACTGTTTTTT,CASSTVATNEKLFF
TRBJ2-1,-,TRBV10-3,-,14,TGTGCCATCAATGCTAGGGACTCCCAGAATGAGCAGTTCTTC,CAINARDSQNEQFF
TRBJ2-6,-,TRBV6-1,once,13,TGTGCCAGCATAGCGTCTGGGGCCAACGTCCTGACTTTC,CASIASGANVLTF
TRBJ2-7,-,TRBV6-1,many,13,TGTGCCAGCAGGGGAGAAGCCCAGTCTTCTCTGTACTTC,CASRGEAQSSLYF